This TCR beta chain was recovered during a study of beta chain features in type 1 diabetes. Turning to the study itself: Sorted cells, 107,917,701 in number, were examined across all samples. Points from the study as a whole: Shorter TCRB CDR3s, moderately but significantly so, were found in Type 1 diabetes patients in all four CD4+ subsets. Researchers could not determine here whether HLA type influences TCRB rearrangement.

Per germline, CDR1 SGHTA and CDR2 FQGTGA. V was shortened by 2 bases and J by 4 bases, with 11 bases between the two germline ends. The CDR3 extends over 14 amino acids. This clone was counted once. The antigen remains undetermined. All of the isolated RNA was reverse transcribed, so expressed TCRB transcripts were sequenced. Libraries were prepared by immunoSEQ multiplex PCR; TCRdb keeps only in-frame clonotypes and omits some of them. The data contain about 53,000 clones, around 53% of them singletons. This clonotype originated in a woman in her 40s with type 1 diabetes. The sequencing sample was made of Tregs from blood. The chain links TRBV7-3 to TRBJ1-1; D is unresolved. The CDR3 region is CASSLVGPGTEAFF. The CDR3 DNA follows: TGTGCCAGCAGCTTAGTCGGCCCGGGCACTGAAGCTTTCTTT.